This entry concerns a single T cell receptor beta chain. Its antigen is unidentified. Deep was the level used in running the assay. Measured with immunoSEQ multiplex PCR; TCRdb has only the in-frame clones, and not every one. The table shows about 870,000 clones, with approximately 92% occurring only once. The CDR3 runs to 14 residues. The J segment lost 4 bases and the V segment lost 5 bases, leaving 6 bases of the junction unmatched. Looked up from germline, CDR1 is MNHEY and CDR2 is SMNVEV (reference sequence). Naive CD8 cells lacked CD45RO, underwent positive selection for CCR7 and left out terminally differentiated effector memory CD45RA+ cells. These data are taken from a study of shared clonotypes between healthy human individuals. Study-level results: Rarefaction showed that sequencing of sorted subsets was incomplete (despite large depth).

The sequenced material came from naive CD8+ T cells sorted from blood. This sequence joins TRBV27 and TRBJ1-1, with 8 bases that match TRBD1. The origin of this receptor is a man aged 25 to 40 in good health. CDR3 sequence: CASSPRTGSTEAFF. CDR3 sequence (DNA): TGTGCCAGCAGTCCACGGACAGGGAGCACTGAAGCTTTCTTT.